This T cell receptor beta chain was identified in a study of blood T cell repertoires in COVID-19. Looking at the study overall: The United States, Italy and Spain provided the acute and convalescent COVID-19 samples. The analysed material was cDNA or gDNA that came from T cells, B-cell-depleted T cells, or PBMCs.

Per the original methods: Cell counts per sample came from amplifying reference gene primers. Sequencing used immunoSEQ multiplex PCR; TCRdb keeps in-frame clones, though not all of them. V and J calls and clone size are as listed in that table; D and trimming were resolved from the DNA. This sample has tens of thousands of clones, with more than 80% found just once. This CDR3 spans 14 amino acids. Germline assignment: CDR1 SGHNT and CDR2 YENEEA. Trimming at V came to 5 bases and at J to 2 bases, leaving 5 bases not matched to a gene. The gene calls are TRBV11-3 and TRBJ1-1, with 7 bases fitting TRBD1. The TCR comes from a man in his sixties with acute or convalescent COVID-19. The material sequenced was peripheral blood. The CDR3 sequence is CASSIGQANTEAFF. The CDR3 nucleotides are TGTGCCAGCAGCATCGGACAGGCTAACACTGAAGCTTTCTTT.